This TCR beta chain came from a study of blood T cells in healthy people across ages. The study, taken as a whole, reports: More naive CD4+ cells and higher diversity marked long-lived donors relative to aged donors. Researchers report that TCR beta diversity correlated strongly with naive T cell percentage.

The V end lost 2 bases, the J end lost 2 bases, and 6 bases lay between the germline ends. CDR1 is SGHDN and CDR2 is FVKESK in the germline V gene. The CDR3 covers 13 residues. About this clonotype: The antigen is undetermined.

Alongside a J-beta primer mix, a sample-barcoded 5' primer served in a second PCR lasting roughly 7 to 11 cycles. Via MiXCR, TCRdb re-called the 5' RACE reads, giving one row per CDR3 protein. Among approximately 2,000,000 distinct CDR3 sequences listed, roughly 43% were seen once. J is TRBJ1-2 and V is TRBV14; D remains unclear. The sample comprised blood. The sequence came from a human donor in good health. CDR3 in amino acids: CASSQRHNYGYTF. CDR3 DNA: TGTGCCAGCAGCCAACGACACAACTATGGCTACACCTTC.